This T cell receptor beta chain was identified during a study of blood T cell repertoires in COVID-19. In the study overall: The origin of the acute and convalescent COVID-19 samples was the United States, Italy and Spain.

V was trimmed by 9 bases and J by 2 bases, leaving 14 bases between them. Germline assignment: CDR1 MNHEY and CDR2 SVGAGI. The CDR3 length is 13 residues. Produced via immunoSEQ multiplex PCR; TCRdb's table is partial and in-frame only. The table includes about 120,000 clones, roughly 87% detected once. The TCR comes from a human donor in a cohort sampled during active COVID-19. The sequencing input was peripheral blood. This sequence joins TRBV6-5 and TRBJ2-7; tentatively, D is TRBD2 (6 bases). Written as DNA, the CDR3 is TGTGCCAGTAAATGGGAGGAGGCCTACGAGCAGTACTTC. It codes for CASKWEEAYEQYF.